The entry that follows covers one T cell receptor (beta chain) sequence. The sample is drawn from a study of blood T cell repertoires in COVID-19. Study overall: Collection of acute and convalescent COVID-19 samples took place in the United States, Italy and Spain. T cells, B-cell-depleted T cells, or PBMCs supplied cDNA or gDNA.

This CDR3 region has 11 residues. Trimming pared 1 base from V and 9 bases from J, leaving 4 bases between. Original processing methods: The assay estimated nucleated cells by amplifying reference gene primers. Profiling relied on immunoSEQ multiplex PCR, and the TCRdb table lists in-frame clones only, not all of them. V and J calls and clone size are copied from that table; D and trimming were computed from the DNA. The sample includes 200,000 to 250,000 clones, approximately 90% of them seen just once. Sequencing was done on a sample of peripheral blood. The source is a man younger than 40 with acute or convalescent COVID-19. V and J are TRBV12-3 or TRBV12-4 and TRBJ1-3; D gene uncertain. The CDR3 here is CASSLGSTIYF. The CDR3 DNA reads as TGTGCCAGCAGTTTAGGTAGCACCATATATTTT.